The 29 T cell receptor beta chains below were found in one sample sequenced in a study of PD-1 blockade in classical Hodgkin lymphoma. Time point of the sample: cycle 4 day 1 (C4D1), after more than 5 weeks of nivolumab. Every one of the patients relapsed after autologous stem cell transplantation (brentuximab vedotin exposure was variable). TCRdb's table, derived via immunoSEQ multiplex PCR, lists solely in-frame clones and lacks some. The table records about 93,000 clones, more than 70% of them present only once. Source: peripheral blood mononuclear cells (PBMCs), taken before the fourth cycle of nivolumab. Receptors originate from a human donor with classical Hodgkin lymphoma.

This clone came up a few times. The V gene is TRBV28, the J gene TRBJ1-5; 7 bases are shared with TRBD1. The CDR3 runs 17 residues. Unmatched junction bases numbered 13, after V lost 4 bases and J lost 4 bases. Per the germline V gene, CDR1 is MDHEN and CDR2 is SYDVKM. The CDR3 sequence: CASSWGQGGTKNQPQHF. The CDR3 nucleotides read TGTGCCAGCAGTTGGGGGCAGGGGGGAACAAAAAATCAGCCCCAGCATTTT.

The chain carries TRBV4-1 and TRBJ2-6; D call uncertain. Germline loops: CDR1 MGHRA, CDR2 YSYEKL. The CDR3 contains 18 residues. The V end was cut by 1 base, the J end by 0 bases, with 13 bases between. The chain's CDR3 is CASSQVTARSSGANVLTF. The CDR3 DNA sequence: TGCGCCAGCAGCCAAGTGACCGCCCGGAGCTCTGGGGCCAACGTCCTGACTTTC.

This chain connects TRBV29-1 to TRBJ2-3, with D possibly being TRBD1 (5 bases). CDR1 is SQVTM, CDR2 ANQGSEA, per germline. With 4 bases removed from V and 3 bases from J, the gap between germline ends came to 14 bases. This CDR3 contains 14 residues. DNA of the CDR3: TGCAGCGTTGCCCGATCAGGGAAGACAGATACGCAGTATTTT. Amino acids: CSVARSGKTDTQYF.

This clone occurred once. The rearrangement joins TRBV7-9 to TRBJ1-6, with D unclear. The CDR3 is made up of 18 amino acids. Germline V gene data show CDR1 as SEHNR and CDR2 as FQNEAQ (reference sequence). V was trimmed by 5 bases and J by 0 bases, leaving 17 bases between them. The CDR3 reads CASSPQGLSSSYNSPLHF. CDR3 DNA: TGTGCCAGCAGCCCCCAAGGACTGTCAAGCTCCTATAATTCACCCCTCCACTTT.

The CDR3 DNA reads as TGTGCCAGCAGCTACCGACAGGGAGGGTCTGGAAACACCATATATTTT. Encoded protein: CASSYRQGGSGNTIYF. This chain joins TRBV7-8 and TRBJ1-3; 7 bases fit TRBD1. Germline loops: CDR1 SGHVS, CDR2 FQNEAQ. This CDR3 comprises 16 residues. Trimming removed 4 bases from V and 1 base from J; junction bases left unmatched: 7.

This sequence joins TRBV6-5 and TRBJ1-5; D unclear. The CDR3 has 15 amino acids. With 5 bases removed from V and 0 bases from J, the gap between germline ends came to 11 bases. Germline values: CDR1 MNHEY, CDR2 SVGAGI. CDR3 DNA: TGTGCCAGCAGTCCCAGAGCTTATAGCAATCAGCCCCAGCATTTT. As protein: CASSPRAYSNQPQHF.

The chain is built from TRBV15 and TRBJ2-1; 8 positions match TRBD2. CDR1 and CDR2 (germline): LNHNV, YYDKDF (reference sequence). The CDR3 is 16 amino acids. V lost 2 bases to trimming and J lost 7 bases; unmatched junction nucleotides: 10. The CDR3 DNA sequence: TGTGCCACCAGCAGAACCGGGACTAGAGGATTAAATGAGCAGTTCTTC. Amino acid sequence: CATSRTGTRGLNEQFF.

This chain links TRBV7-3 with TRBJ2-5; unclear D gene. This CDR3 has 13 residues. V lost 1 base to trimming and J lost 3 bases, with 6 bases between them. CDR1 and CDR2 (germline): SGHTA, FQGTGA. The chain's CDR3 is CASSLSGKETQYF. The CDR3 bases are TGTGCCAGCAGCTTAAGTGGGAAAGAGACCCAGTACTTC.

The V and J genes are TRBV11-2 and TRBJ2-7, with 9 bases identical to TRBD2. Germline-derived CDR1 and CDR2 are SGHAT and FQNNGV. The CDR3 contains 15 residues. Trimming at V came to 4 bases and at J to 2 bases, leaving 6 bases not matched to a gene. CDR3 sequence reads: CASSSWTSAAYEQYF. The CDR3, as DNA: TGTGCCAGCAGCTCGTGGACTAGCGCTGCCTACGAGCAGTACTTC.

The chain links TRBV28 to TRBJ1-2; 7 bases map to TRBD1. The V gene's germline CDR1 is MDHEN and CDR2 SYDVKM. V shed 5 bases and J 2 bases; nucleotides not matched to a gene: 5. The CDR3 totals 14 residues. The CDR3 protein is CASSTSQGNYGYTF. The CDR3 coding sequence is TGTGCCAGCAGTACATCACAGGGGAACTATGGCTACACCTTC.

V gene TRBV19 combines with J gene TRBJ2-7; 9 nucleotides agree with TRBD1. The CDR3 length is 14 residues. J was trimmed by 6 bases and V by 5 bases; bases with no gene match: 8. CDR1 and CDR2 from the germline V gene are LNHDA and SQIVND (reference sequence). The CDR3 DNA sequence: TGTGCCAGTAGTCCAGGGACAGGGCCAACCGAGCAGTACTTC. Its translation: CASSPGTGPTEQYF.

This clone was detected ten times or more. The J gene is TRBJ2-7, the V gene TRBV19, with TRBD1 matching 8 bases. The V and J ends lost 8 bases and 2 bases, in that order; junction bases with no gene match: 11. The CDR3 runs 15 residues. Germline V CDR1 and CDR2: LNHDA, SQIVND (reference sequence). The CDR3 coding sequence is TGTGCCAGTGCATCATCCGGGACAGGCACCTACGAGCAGTACTTC. This gives the protein CASASSGTGTYEQYF.

The chain joins TRBV2 to TRBJ2-2, with D perhaps being TRBD1 or TRBD2 (5 bases each). The CDR3 contains 14 residues. The germline V and J ends were trimmed by 5 bases and 3 bases, with 10 bases remaining between them. Germline CDR1 reads SNHLY; CDR2 reads FYNNEI. The CDR3 DNA follows: TGTGCCAGCAGTTTCGGGACGGACACCGGGGAGCTGTTTTTT. This gives the protein CASSFGTDTGELFF.

This clone showed up just once. V is TRBV7-9 and J is TRBJ2-1, with D tentatively TRBD1 (6 bases). Trimming shortened V by 2 bases and J by 7 bases, and 12 bases separated the two germline ends. CDR3 length: 14 residues. Germline V CDR1 and CDR2: SEHNR, FQNEAQ (reference sequence). DNA of the CDR3: TGTGCCAGCAGCTTAAGCAGGGGCCGGAATGAGCAGTTCTTC. Translation: CASSLSRGRNEQFF.

This chain links TRBV5-1 with TRBJ2-3; D unresolved. This CDR3 has 15 amino acids. The V and J ends lost 3 bases and 8 bases respectively, with 19 bases between them. Germline loops: CDR1 SGHRS, CDR2 YFSETQ. The CDR3 reads CASSSTDTPHGTQYF. The CDR3 region has the DNA TGCGCCAGCAGCTCCACAGATACGCCACATGGTACGCAGTATTTT.

The chain couples TRBV5-6 to TRBJ2-1; tentative D call: TRBD1 (6 bases). The CDR3 covers 12 residues. The ends were cut back, 1 base at V and 8 bases at J, with 7 bases in the middle. Germline CDR1 SGHDT, CDR2 YYEEEE. The DNA of the CDR3 is TGTGCCAGCAGCTTGTCAGGGGATGAGCAGTTCTTC. Its translation is CASSLSGDEQFF. Full variable domain (remainder filled in from reference TRBV5-6 and TRBJ2-1): DAGVTQSPTHLIKTRGQQVTLRCSPKSGHDTVSWYQQALGQGPQFIFQYYEEEERQRGNFPDRFSGHQFPNYSSELNVNALLLGDSALYLCASSLSGDEQFFGPGTRLTVL.

J is TRBJ2-2 and V is TRBV18; tentative D call: TRBD1 (6 bases). There are 14 residues in the CDR3. The V end was cut by 6 bases, the J end by 1 base, with 9 bases between. Germline V gene data show CDR1 as KGHSH and CDR2 as LQKENI. The CDR3 coding sequence is TGTGCCAGCTCCCTACAGGGGAACACCGGGGAGCTGTTTTTT. This translates into CASSLQGNTGELFF.

This clone was picked up a small number of times. J is TRBJ2-7 and V is TRBV7-9; D may match TRBD1 or TRBD2 (6 bases each). Germline CDR1 and CDR2: SEHNR and FQNEAQ (reference sequence). V lost 9 bases and J 4 bases, leaving 16 bases between the germline ends. This CDR3 has 13 residues. In nucleotides, the CDR3 is TGTGCCAGTGGCGGGACATACGGTTACGAGCAGTACTTC. It codes for CASGGTYGYEQYF.

This chain links TRBV30 with TRBJ2-5; D gene unclear. Between the trimmed V and J ends, which lost 5 bases and 10 bases, there was a span of 20 bases. The germline CDR1 and CDR2 sequences are GTSNPN and SVGIG (reference sequence). The CDR3 extends over 13 amino acids. The CDR3 DNA sequence: TGTGCCTGGCAGACCCCCCCTAGTTCCGGCCAGTACTTC. Translation gives CAWQTPPSSGQYF.

The chain recombines TRBV6-1 with TRBJ1-4; possible D gene TRBD1, 6 bases. V lost 5 bases, J lost 0 bases, and 7 bases lay in between. Germline CDR1 reads MNHNS; CDR2 reads SASEGT. This CDR3 region has 14 residues. The CDR3 nucleotides are TGTGCCAGCAGTCCAGGGGCAACTAATGAAAAACTGTTTTTT. This gives the protein CASSPGATNEKLFF.

The rearrangement links TRBV6-5 to TRBJ1-2; 8 positions agree with TRBD1. The CDR3 runs to 14 residues. The germline V gene encodes CDR1 MNHEY and CDR2 SVGAGI. V dropped 2 bases and J dropped 6; count of bases not matched to a gene: 5. The CDR3 DNA reads as TGTGCCAGCAGTTACCGACAGGGGAAGGATGGCTACACCTTC. Amino acids: CASSYRQGKDGYTF.

This clone was detected only a few times. The chain combines TRBV6-1 with TRBJ1-5; the D gene is possibly TRBD1 (6 bases). The CDR3 runs 17 residues. The V gene lost 1 base and the J gene lost 1 base, with 14 bases spanning the gap. Germline CDR1 MNHNS, CDR2 SASEGT. The CDR3: CASSEVGQWLSNQPQHF. As DNA, the CDR3 is TGTGCCAGCAGTGAAGTAGGACAGTGGTTAAGCAATCAGCCCCAGCATTTT.

The V call is TRBV9, the J call TRBJ2-2; D gene unclear. V lost 0 bases, J lost 9 bases, and 12 bases lay in between. The CDR3 is 14 residues long. From germline, CDR1 is SGDLS and CDR2 YYNGEE. The CDR3, as DNA: TGTGCCAGCAGCGTAGATCTGGGGTCCAGGGAGCTGTTTTTT. Its translation is CASSVDLGSRELFF.

CDR3: CASSERGTLNSPLHF. The DNA of the CDR3 is TGTGCCAGCAGTGAAAGGGGAACTCTTAATTCACCCCTCCACTTT. The rearrangement links TRBV2 to TRBJ1-6; tentative D call: TRBD1 (5 bases). Germline V gives CDR1 SNHLY, CDR2 FYNNEI. Trimming took off 2 bases at V and 6 bases at J, with 11 bases between the two ends. The length of the CDR3 is 15 residues.

V and J are TRBV7-9 and TRBJ2-2, with D hard to call. Per germline, CDR1 SEHNR and CDR2 FQNEAQ (reference sequence). The ends were cut back, 7 bases at V and 4 bases at J, with 19 bases in the middle. The CDR3 runs 16 residues. This CDR3 is CASTKDLILSTGELFF. The CDR3, as DNA: TGTGCCAGCACCAAAGACCTCATACTCAGCACCGGGGAGCTGTTTTTT.

The rearrangement joins TRBV7-8 to TRBJ1-2; 7 bases line up with TRBD1. V lost 3 bases and J lost 2; bases outside the gene matches: 9. The V gene's germline CDR1 is SGHVS and CDR2 FQNEAQ. The CDR3 runs 16 residues. This CDR3 is CASSLYPGQTNYGYTF. CDR3 DNA sequence: TGTGCCAGCAGCTTGTATCCGGGACAGACGAACTATGGCTACACCTTC.

CDR3 sequence reads: CASSIGGLNTEAFF. The CDR3, as DNA: TGTGCCAGTAGTATAGGAGGGCTGAACACTGAAGCTTTCTTT. This sequence joins TRBV19 and TRBJ1-1; D unresolved. Germline CDR1 reads LNHDA; CDR2 reads SQIVND (reference sequence). There are 14 residues in the CDR3. Trimming took off 1 base at V and 0 bases at J, with 6 bases between the two ends.

The V gene is TRBV10-3, the J gene TRBJ1-1; 8 bases are a match to TRBD1. There are 13 residues in the CDR3. Trimming took 8 bases from V and 4 from J; bases not matched to a gene: 6. The germline V gene has CDR1 ENHRY and CDR2 SYGVKD. The CDR3 DNA sequence: TGTGCCATCCGGGGACAGGTAATCACTGAAGCTTTCTTT. This gives the protein CAIRGQVITEAFF.

The V call is TRBV4-3, the J call TRBJ2-2; D may be TRBD1 (6 bases). This CDR3 region has 14 residues. V lost 6 bases to trimming and J lost 7 bases, with 15 bases between them. Germline CDR1 is LGHNA and CDR2 is YSLEER. The CDR3 region is CASRGQGWHGELFF. CDR3 bases: TGCGCCAGCAGAGGGCAGGGGTGGCACGGGGAGCTGTTTTTT.